The 20 T cell receptor beta chains given below trace back to one sample, sequenced in a study of regulatory T cells in long-lasting Graves disease. Relying on iRepertoire HTBI primers and Arm-PCR of CDR3 regions, the team built TCR beta libraries. Using its own MiXCR run on the multiplex PCR reads, TCRdb lists one record per CDR3 protein. The sample lists 400,000 to 450,000 distinct CDR3 sequences; around 20% were seen once. Time point in this sample: persistent/refractory GD, antithyroid drugs over 5 years with positive TRAb. PBMC RNA was the source of the TCR library. Specimen: peripheral blood mononuclear cells (PBMCs), collected when the disease was refractory, from a patient treated with antithyroid drugs. The receptors stem from a female donor with Graves disease.

The V gene is TRBV15, the J gene TRBJ2-7, with a tentative D call TRBD1 (6 bases). The CDR3 is 16 residues long. In germline, CDR1 is LNHNV, CDR2 YYDKDF (reference sequence). Trimming removed 0 bases at V and 10 bases at J, with 22 bases between. CDR3: CATSREGTTTYYPQYF. The CDR3 nucleotides read TGTGCCACCAGCAGAGAGGGGACAACCACGTACTACCCCCAGTACTTC.

This clonotype has a handful of counts. V and J are TRBV27 and TRBJ1-1; TRBD1 might be the D (6 bases). With 6 bases removed from V and 3 bases from J, the gap between germline ends came to 17 bases. The CDR3 runs to 15 residues. Germline CDR1 MNHEY, CDR2 SMNVEV (reference sequence). Here the CDR3 reads CASSKYRAGDTEAFF. In DNA, the CDR3 is TGTGCCAGCAGCAAATACAGGGCGGGCGACACTGAAGCTTTCTTT.

This clonotype came up many times. The genes are TRBV3-1 and TRBJ1-4; D is uncertain. The CDR3 totals 13 residues. Germline CDR1 and CDR2: LGHDT and YNNKEL (reference sequence). Trimming removed 2 bases at V and 12 bases at J, with 13 bases between. The CDR3: CASSQSARNQLFF. The DNA for the CDR3 is TGTGCCAGCAGCCAAAGTGCACGTAACCAACTGTTTTTT.

There are many counts of this clonotype. The chain is built from TRBV24-1 and TRBJ1-5; tentatively, D is TRBD1 (6 bases). The CDR3 sequence is 15 residues long. V lost 4 bases and J 1 base, leaving 10 bases between the germline ends. From germline, CDR1 is KGHDR and CDR2 SFDVKD. Here the CDR3 DNA reads TGTGCCACCAGTGACTCCGGACAGAGCAATCAGCCCCAGCATTTT. Translated: CATSDSGQSNQPQHF.

This sequence joins TRBV15 and TRBJ2-7; D gene uncertain. Trimming removed 3 bases at V and 6 bases at J, with 12 bases between. Per the germline V gene, CDR1 is LNHNV and CDR2 is YYDKDF (reference sequence). There are 13 residues in the CDR3. CDR3 in amino acids: CATSRSGRGEQYF. The CDR3, as DNA: TGTGCCACCAGCAGGAGTGGGCGAGGCGAGCAGTACTTC.

This clonotype was seen repeatedly, ten times or more. The gene calls are TRBV30 and TRBJ1-4, with 8 bases identical to TRBD1. Germline CDR1 reads GTSNPN; CDR2 reads SVGIG (reference sequence). The CDR3 has 13 residues. Trimming cost V 5 bases and J 8 bases; bases outside gene matches: 7. The CDR3 DNA follows: TGTGCCTGGGACGACGGGACAGGCGAAAAACTGTTTTTT. As protein: CAWDDGTGEKLFF.

This clonotype was observed many times. The CDR3 protein is CATSREGQGTYGYTF. CDR3 DNA sequence: TGTGCCACCAGCAGAGAGGGACAGGGTACCTATGGCTACACCTTC. This sequence joins TRBV15 and TRBJ1-2, with 9 bases matching TRBD1. Germline assignment: CDR1 LNHNV and CDR2 YYDKDF (reference sequence). The length of the CDR3 is 15 residues. After removal of 0 bases from V and 4 bases from J, the junction contained 3 bases not matched to a gene.

The chain combines TRBV6-1 with TRBJ1-5; TRBD1 is a possible D gene (5 bases). Trimming pared 7 bases from V and 0 bases from J, leaving 13 bases between. The CDR3 runs 15 residues. Germline V gene lookup returns CDR1 MNHNS and CDR2 SASEGT. The CDR3 here is CASMGENYSNQPQHF. The CDR3 DNA follows: TGTGCCAGCATGGGGGAGAATTATAGCAATCAGCCCCAGCATTTT.

This clonotype was seen more than once but under ten times. This sequence joins TRBV28 and TRBJ2-7; tentatively, D is TRBD1 or TRBD2 (7 bases each). Per the germline V gene, CDR1 is MDHEN and CDR2 is SYDVKM. The germline V and J ends were trimmed by 3 bases and 2 bases, with 14 bases remaining between them. This CDR3 spans 15 amino acids. The CDR3 DNA follows: TGTGCCAGCAGTTTCAGCGGGACAGCGGCCTACGAGCAGTACTTC. Amino acids: CASSFSGTAAYEQYF.

Only a few counts were recorded for this clonotype. The chain employs TRBV29-1 and TRBJ1-1; D is ambiguous. V was shortened by 7 bases and J by 7 bases, with 13 bases between the two germline ends. The germline CDR1 and CDR2 sequences are SQVTM and ANQGSEA. The CDR3 spans 11 residues. CDR3 protein: CSGDFGFEAFF. For the CDR3, the DNA is TGCAGCGGGGATTTCGGGTTTGAAGCTTTCTTT.

This sequence joins TRBV2 and TRBJ1-2, with D perhaps matching TRBD1 (5 bases). The CDR3 length is 12 residues. Trimming pared 9 bases from V and 7 bases from J, leaving 15 bases between. CDR1 is SNHLY, CDR2 FYNNEI, per germline. In DNA, the CDR3 is TGTGCCAGTCTTGTGGGGGTTTTTGGCTACACCTTC. Translation: CASLVGVFGYTF.

The sample holds many counts of this clonotype. The chain carries TRBV20-1 and TRBJ2-5; D perhaps matches TRBD2 (5 bases). This CDR3 is built from 13 residues. Trimming stripped 2 bases from V and 1 base from J, with 8 bases between. CDR1 and CDR2 (germline): DFQATT, SNEGSKA (reference sequence). The CDR3 nucleotides read TGCAGTGCTAGACCGGGAACCCAAGAGACCCAGTACTTC. It specifies CSARPGTQETQYF.

The CDR3 coding sequence is TGCAGCGTTGCAGCAGACCAAGAGACCCAGTACTTC. This translates into CSVAADQETQYF. The chain joins TRBV29-1 to TRBJ2-5, with unresolved D. The germline gives CDR1 SQVTM, CDR2 ANQGSEA. There are 12 residues in the CDR3. With 4 bases removed from V and 0 bases from J, the gap between germline ends came to 6 bases.

CDR3 sequence (DNA): TGTGCCAGCAGCTTCCCCAGGGGGCTTCAGCCCCAGCATTTT. It specifies CASSFPRGLQPQHF. V and J are TRBV7-2 and TRBJ1-5, with 8 bases aligning to TRBD1. V trimming: 3 bases; J trimming: 6 bases; junction bases outside the gene matches: 4. Germline V gene sequence: CDR1 SGHTA, CDR2 FQGNSA. The CDR3 length is 14 residues.

This clonotype has a count of ten or more. V usage is TRBV15 and J usage is TRBJ2-4; possible D gene TRBD1, 5 bases. V shed 5 bases and J shed 8 bases, with 10 bases lying between them. Germline-derived CDR1 and CDR2 are LNHNV and YYDKDF (reference sequence). This CDR3 has 12 amino acids. CDR3 DNA sequence: TGTGCCACCAGCGTGGACAACCACATTCAGTACTTC. It specifies CATSVDNHIQYF.

The chain employs TRBV20-1 and TRBJ1-1; no clear D gene. The CDR3 consists of 15 residues. Germline CDR1 is DFQATT and CDR2 is SNEGSKA (reference sequence). Between the trimmed V and J ends, which lost 0 bases and 1 base, there was a span of 12 bases. This CDR3 reads CSARDLGDTNTEAFF. In nucleotides, the CDR3 is TGCAGTGCTAGAGACCTCGGTGACACGAACACTGAAGCTTTCTTT.

This clonotype was seen a handful of times. The chain employs TRBV20-1 and TRBJ2-5; D gene unclear. Germline V CDR1 and CDR2: DFQATT, SNEGSKA (reference sequence). The V and J ends lost 5 bases and 1 base respectively, with 11 bases between them. The CDR3 consists of 13 residues. CDR3: CSAEMPSQETQYF. In DNA, the CDR3 is TGCAGTGCTGAGATGCCCTCCCAAGAGACCCAGTACTTC.

The chain recombines TRBV2 with TRBJ1-5; 12 nucleotides align to TRBD1. Germline V gene data show CDR1 as SNHLY and CDR2 as FYNNEI. V trimming: 4 bases; J trimming: 6 bases; junction bases outside the gene matches: 4. The CDR3 extends over 15 amino acids. The CDR3 is CASSVGTGGIQPQHF. For the CDR3, the DNA is TGTGCCAGCAGTGTCGGGACAGGGGGCATTCAGCCCCAGCATTTT. Based on the CDR3 plus reference TRBV2 and TRBJ1-5, the full variable domain is EPEVTQTPSHQVTQMGQEVILRCVPISNHLYFYWYRQILGQKVEFLVSFYNNEISEKSEIFDDQFSVERPDGSNFTLKIRSTKLEDSAMYFCASSVGTGGIQPQHFGDGTRLSIL.

This clonotype came up many times. V usage is TRBV6-1 and J usage is TRBJ1-6; perhaps TRBD1 as D (5 bases). With 2 bases removed from V and 5 bases from J, the gap between germline ends came to 13 bases. CDR1 is MNHNS and CDR2 is SASEGT in the germline V gene. The CDR3 sequence is 16 residues long. The CDR3 here is CASSETWQGNNSPLHF. The CDR3 DNA follows: TGTGCCAGCAGTGAAACCTGGCAGGGAAATAATTCACCCCTCCACTTT.

CDR3 region: CASASVGGQETQYF. As DNA, the CDR3 is TGTGCCAGCGCTAGCGTGGGGGGCCAAGAGACCCAGTACTTC. The J gene is TRBJ2-5, the V gene TRBV19, with D perhaps TRBD2 (6 bases). The CDR3 covers 14 residues. Germline V CDR1 and CDR2: LNHDA, SQIVND (reference sequence). V shed 9 bases and J shed 1 base, with 15 bases lying between them.